A single sample gave rise to the 3 T cell receptor beta chains below, sequenced in a study of blood T cell repertoires in COVID-19. Libraries were prepared by immunoSEQ multiplex PCR; TCRdb keeps only in-frame clonotypes and omits some of them. This table has about 230,000 clones, over 75% appearing once. Sequenced input: PBMCs or T cells enriched from blood (not recorded which). The source of these receptors is a man aged 18 to 29 who had recovered from COVID-19.

V gene TRBV30 combines with J gene TRBJ2-7; no firm D call. V was pared by 0 bases and J by 3 bases, with 9 bases between. The CDR3 is 13 residues long. Germline V gene data show CDR1 as GTSNPN and CDR2 as SVGIG (reference sequence). The CDR3 region has the DNA TGTGCCTGGAGTGTAACTACCTACTACGAGCAGTACTTC. This codes for CAWSVTTYYEQYF.

The rearrangement uses TRBV12-3 or TRBV12-4 and TRBJ2-2; D remains ambiguous. The CDR3 totals 13 residues. Trimming left V 6 bases short and J 5 bases short, with 10 bases between. The CDR3 reads CASSPLVTGELFF. In DNA, the CDR3 is TGTGCCAGCAGCCCACTTGTGACCGGGGAGCTGTTTTTT.

The V call is TRBV5-1, the J call TRBJ1-5; D may be TRBD1 (6 bases). CDR1 is SGHRS and CDR2 is YFSETQ in the germline V gene. Trimming cost V 0 bases and J 5 bases, with 9 bases left between them. The CDR3 loop spans 14 amino acids. The CDR3 bases are TGCGCCAGCAGCTTGGAGCCAGGGGATCAGCCCCAGCATTTT. It translates to CASSLEPGDQPQHF.